Described below is a single T cell receptor beta chain sequence and its context. Its specificity is not known. CDR1 is MNHNS and CDR2 is SASEGT in the germline V gene. The CDR3 loop spans 15 amino acids. With V trimmed by 7 bases and J by 4 bases, 9 bases remained unmatched. These data belong to a study of cytomegalovirus exposure and HLA in healthy donors. Background on the study: Most donors, 70% to 85% of 398 genotyped, fell in the Caucasian-associated ancestry cluster.

Primers included in the PCR were 60 Vbeta and 13 Jbeta primers. Authors' data handling: Later, an analysis found 65 million to 85 million unique TCR beta chains, and around 12 million of these were shared. Produced via immunoSEQ multiplex PCR; TCRdb's table is partial and in-frame only. V and J calls and clone size are copied from that table; D and trimming were computed from the DNA. The sample gives tens of thousands of clones, 75% to 80% of which show up once; around 6% is in the top ten. Overall study results and limits: A further, later analysis showed that HLA-associated TCR beta chains (compared with equally common others) were more clonally expanded.

Sequenced input: PBMCs. The TCR was taken from a female donor in good health and CMV-seronegative. J is TRBJ2-5 and V is TRBV6-1; 10 nucleotides agree with TRBD2. The CDR3 spells CASKASGGEGETQYF. The DNA for the CDR3 is TGTGCCAGCAAAGCTAGCGGGGGTGAGGGAGAGACCCAGTACTTC.